These 12 T cell receptor beta chains came from one sample sequenced in a study of neoadjuvant nivolumab and ipilimumab in lung cancer. Sequenced by immunoSEQ multiplex PCR; TCRdb stores in-frame clones only, minus some. The data show nearly 7,500 clones, about 85% seen once. This sample comprised tumor tissue, obtained after neoadjuvant nivolumab, alone or with ipilimumab, at or shortly before surgery. The receptor source for this set is an adult with non-small cell lung cancer.

The CDR3 sequence is CASRGHLLGNSPLHF. The CDR3 DNA follows: TGTGCCAGCAGGGGCCATTTATTGGGGAATTCACCCCTCCACTTT. The rearrangement uses TRBV28 and TRBJ1-6; D unresolved. The germline gives CDR1 MDHEN, CDR2 SYDVKM. Trimming removed 6 bases from V and 7 bases from J, with 16 bases in between. This CDR3 is 15 amino acids long.

The J gene is TRBJ2-2, the V gene TRBV10-3; 7 bases agree with TRBD2. V gave up 2 bases and J gave up 4 bases; unmatched junction bases: 1. The CDR3 runs to 14 residues. The germline V gene encodes CDR1 ENHRY and CDR2 SYGVKD. The CDR3 loop is CAISERTSTGELFF. Here the CDR3 DNA reads TGTGCCATCAGTGAGAGGACTAGCACCGGGGAGCTGTTTTTT.

With respect to this clone: One end of the junction varies from germline; a read error may be responsible. V is TRBV13 and J is TRBJ2-7; D may be TRBD1 (5 bases). Germline assignment: CDR1 PRHDT and CDR2 FYEKMQ (reference sequence). The CDR3 is made up of 11 amino acids. CDR3 DNA sequence: TGTGCCAGCAGCTTAGGGGCAGGGATTAACTTC. Protein: CASSLGAGINF.

The chain is built from TRBV27 and TRBJ2-2; tentative D call: TRBD2 (7 bases). The CDR3 contains 15 residues. CDR1 and CDR2 from the germline V gene are MNHEY and SMNVEV (reference sequence). The ends were cut back, 3 bases at V and 4 bases at J, with 12 bases in the middle. CDR3 nucleotides: TGTGCCAGCAGTTTTGGGGGGGCGGGCACCGGGGAGCTGTTTTTT. Protein: CASSFGGAGTGELFF.

CDR3 region: CASSQEGTSAFANEQFF. The CDR3, as DNA: TGTGCCAGCAGCCAAGAAGGGACTAGCGCCTTTGCCAATGAGCAGTTCTTC. V and J are TRBV4-2 and TRBJ2-1; 10 bases are shared with TRBD2. Per germline, CDR1 LGHNA and CDR2 YNFKEQ. The CDR3 extends over 17 amino acids. V lost 0 bases and J lost 6; bases outside the gene matches: 8.

V usage is TRBV6-1 and J usage is TRBJ2-6; no reliable D call. V lost 7 bases and J 0 bases, leaving 10 bases between the germline ends. The germline CDR1 and CDR2 sequences are MNHNS and SASEGT. The CDR3 covers 15 residues. The CDR3 region has the DNA TGTGCCAGCACCCTAAAACACTCTGGGGCCAACGTCCTGACTTTC. Amino acid sequence: CASTLKHSGANVLTF.

This CDR3 is CASSGGQADTQYF. The CDR3 DNA reads as TGTGCCAGCAGCGGGGGACAAGCAGATACGCAGTATTTT. The gene calls are TRBV7-8 and TRBJ2-3; perhaps TRBD1 as D (6 bases). The CDR3 loop spans 13 amino acids. Germline CDR1 reads SGHVS; CDR2 reads FQNEAQ. V lost 5 bases and J 4 bases, leaving 10 bases between the germline ends.

In nucleotides, the CDR3 is TGTGCCAGCAGTTATCGACAGGGGGCTTTTGGCGAGCAGTACTTC. Translating it yields CASSYRQGAFGEQYF. This chain uses TRBV6-5 with TRBJ2-7; 10 bases agree with TRBD1. Germline CDR1 MNHEY, CDR2 SVGAGI. The CDR3 loop spans 15 amino acids. Trimming cost V 3 bases and J 6 bases; bases outside gene matches: 8.

The chain couples TRBV5-1 to TRBJ1-2; D is uncertain. Germline lookup yields CDR1 SGHRS and CDR2 YFSETQ. V dropped 0 bases and J dropped 0 bases, with 12 bases sitting between them. The CDR3 length is 16 residues. This CDR3 reads CASSLEAPAPNYGYTF. The CDR3 coding sequence is TGCGCCAGCAGCTTGGAGGCACCCGCCCCTAACTATGGCTACACCTTC.

This chain uses TRBV29-1 with TRBJ2-1; TRBD2 aligns across 12 bases. Germline-derived CDR1 and CDR2 are SQVTM and ANQGSEA. The CDR3 extends over 14 amino acids. Trimming cost V 6 bases and J 6 bases; bases outside gene matches: 6. CDR3 protein: CSVSSGGVVNEQFF. The CDR3 coding sequence is TGCAGCGTCTCTAGCGGGGGGGTGGTCAATGAGCAGTTCTTC.

J is TRBJ1-6 and V is TRBV6-5; D remains unclear. This CDR3 region has 14 residues. Germline V CDR1 and CDR2: MNHEY, SVGAGI. V lost 0 bases and J lost 6, with 6 bases in between. As DNA, the CDR3 is TGTGCCAGCAGTTACTCGGGTGGTAATTCACCCCTCCACTTT. It is translated as CASSYSGGNSPLHF.

This chain joins TRBV30 and TRBJ2-7; D gene ambiguous. V dropped 0 bases and J dropped 1 base, with 10 bases sitting between them. The CDR3 has 14 amino acids. Germline CDR1 and CDR2: GTSNPN and SVGIG (reference sequence). DNA for the CDR3: TGTGCCTGGAGTGTAGGTGCTGGTTCCTACGAGCAGTACTTC. This sequence encodes CAWSVGAGSYEQYF.